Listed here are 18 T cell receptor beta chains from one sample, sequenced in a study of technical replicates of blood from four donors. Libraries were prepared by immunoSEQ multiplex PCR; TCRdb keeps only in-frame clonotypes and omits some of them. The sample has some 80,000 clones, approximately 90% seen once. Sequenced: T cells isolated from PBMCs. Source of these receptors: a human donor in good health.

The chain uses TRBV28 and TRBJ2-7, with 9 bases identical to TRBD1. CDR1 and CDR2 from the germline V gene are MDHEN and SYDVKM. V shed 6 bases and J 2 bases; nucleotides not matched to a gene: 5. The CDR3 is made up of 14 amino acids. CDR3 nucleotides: TGTGCCAGCAGCTATTACAGGGGGCCCTACGAGCAGTACTTC. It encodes CASSYYRGPYEQYF.

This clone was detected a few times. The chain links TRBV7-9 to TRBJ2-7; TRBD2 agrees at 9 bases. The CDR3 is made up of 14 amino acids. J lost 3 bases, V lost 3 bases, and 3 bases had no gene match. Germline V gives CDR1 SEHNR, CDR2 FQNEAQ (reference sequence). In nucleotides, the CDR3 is TGTGCCAGCAGCTTGTCTAGCGGGGACTACGAGCAGTACTTC. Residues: CASSLSSGDYEQYF.

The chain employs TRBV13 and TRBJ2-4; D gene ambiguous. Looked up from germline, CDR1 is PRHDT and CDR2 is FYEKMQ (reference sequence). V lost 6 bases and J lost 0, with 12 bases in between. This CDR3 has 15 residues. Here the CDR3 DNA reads TGTGCCAGCAGTCACGTCGGTCAAGCCAAAAACATTCAGTACTTC. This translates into CASSHVGQAKNIQYF.

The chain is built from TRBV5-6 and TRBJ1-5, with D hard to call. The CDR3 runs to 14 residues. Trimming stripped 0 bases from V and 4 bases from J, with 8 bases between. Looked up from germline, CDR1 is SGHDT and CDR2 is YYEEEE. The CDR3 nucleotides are TGTGCCAGCAGCTTGGGGATACTAAATCAGCCCCAGCATTTT. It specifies CASSLGILNQPQHF.

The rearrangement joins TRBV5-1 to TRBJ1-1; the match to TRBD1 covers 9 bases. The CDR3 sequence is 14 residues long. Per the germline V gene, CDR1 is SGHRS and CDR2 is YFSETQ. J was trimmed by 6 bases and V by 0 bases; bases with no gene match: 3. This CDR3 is CASSLGQGGAEAFF. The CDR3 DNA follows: TGCGCCAGCAGCTTGGGACAGGGGGGCGCTGAAGCTTTCTTT.

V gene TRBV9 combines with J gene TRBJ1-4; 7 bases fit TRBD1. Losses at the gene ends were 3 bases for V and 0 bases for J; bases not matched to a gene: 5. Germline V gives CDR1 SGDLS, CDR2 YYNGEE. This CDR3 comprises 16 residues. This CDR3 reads CASSAGTVPTNEKLFF. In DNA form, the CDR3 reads TGTGCCAGCAGCGCCGGGACAGTACCAACTAATGAAAAACTGTTTTTT.

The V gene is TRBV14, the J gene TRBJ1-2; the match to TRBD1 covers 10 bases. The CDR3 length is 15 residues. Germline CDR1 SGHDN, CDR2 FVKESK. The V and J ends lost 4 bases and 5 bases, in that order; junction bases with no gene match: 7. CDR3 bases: TGTGCCAGCAGCCGGGGGACAGGGGTGGAGTATGGCTACACCTTC. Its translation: CASSRGTGVEYGYTF.

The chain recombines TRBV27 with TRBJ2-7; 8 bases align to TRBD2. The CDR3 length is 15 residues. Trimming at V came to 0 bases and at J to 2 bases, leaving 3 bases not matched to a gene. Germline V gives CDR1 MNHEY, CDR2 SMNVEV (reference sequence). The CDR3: CASSLSTSEPYEQYF. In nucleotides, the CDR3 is TGTGCCAGCAGTTTATCGACTAGCGAACCCTACGAGCAGTACTTC.

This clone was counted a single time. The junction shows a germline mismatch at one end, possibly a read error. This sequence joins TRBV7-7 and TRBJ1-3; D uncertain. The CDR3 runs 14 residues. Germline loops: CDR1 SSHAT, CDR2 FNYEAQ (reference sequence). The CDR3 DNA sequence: TGTGCTAGCAGCCCGTCGGAGGGAAGTAACACCATATATTTT. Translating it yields CASSPSEGSNTIYF.

CDR3 region: CASSLLGQPQSYEQYF. In nucleotides, the CDR3 is TGTGCCAGCAGCCTTCTGGGACAGCCTCAGTCCTACGAGCAGTACTTC. J is TRBJ2-7 and V is TRBV6-6; 7 positions agree with TRBD1. With V trimmed by 6 bases and J by 1 base, 12 bases remained unmatched. The CDR3 runs 16 residues. Looked up from germline, CDR1 is MNHNY and CDR2 is SVGAGI (reference sequence).

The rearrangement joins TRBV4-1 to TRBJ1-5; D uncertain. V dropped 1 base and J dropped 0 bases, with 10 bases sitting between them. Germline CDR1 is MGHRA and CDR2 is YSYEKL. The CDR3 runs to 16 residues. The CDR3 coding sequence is TGCGCCAGCAGCCAAGTTCGACATTATAGCAATCAGCCCCAGCATTTT. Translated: CASSQVRHYSNQPQHF.

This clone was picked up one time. DNA of the CDR3: TGCAGCGTTGCGGAGGGCTGGGGGTCCTACGAGCAGTACTTC. Its translation: CSVAEGWGSYEQYF. The chain carries TRBV29-1 and TRBJ2-7; D might be TRBD2 (6 bases). V dropped 4 bases and J dropped 1 base, with 14 bases sitting between them. CDR3 size: 14 residues. Germline V gene data show CDR1 as SQVTM and CDR2 as ANQGSEA.

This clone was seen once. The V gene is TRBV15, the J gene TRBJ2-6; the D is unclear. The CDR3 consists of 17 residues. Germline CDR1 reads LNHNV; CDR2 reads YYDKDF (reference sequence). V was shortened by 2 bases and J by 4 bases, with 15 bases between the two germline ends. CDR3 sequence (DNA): TGTGCCACCAGCAGAATCACGGTCCTTCGGGGGGCCAACGTCCTGACTTTC. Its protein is CATSRITVLRGANVLTF.

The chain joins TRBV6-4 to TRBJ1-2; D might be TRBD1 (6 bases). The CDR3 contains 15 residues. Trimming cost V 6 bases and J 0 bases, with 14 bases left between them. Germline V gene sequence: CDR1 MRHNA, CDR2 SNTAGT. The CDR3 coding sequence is TGTGCCAGCAGGGCAGACGGACAGACTAACTATGGCTACACCTTC. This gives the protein CASRADGQTNYGYTF.

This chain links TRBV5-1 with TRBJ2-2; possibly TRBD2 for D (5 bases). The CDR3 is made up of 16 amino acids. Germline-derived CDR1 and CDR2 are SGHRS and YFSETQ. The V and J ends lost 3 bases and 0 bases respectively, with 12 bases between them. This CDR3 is CASSYGGRTNTGELFF. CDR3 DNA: TGCGCCAGCAGCTACGGCGGGCGGACGAACACCGGGGAGCTGTTTTTT. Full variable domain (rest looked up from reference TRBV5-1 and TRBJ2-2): KAGVTQTPRYLIKTRGQQVTLSCSPISGHRSVSWYQQTPGQGLQFLFEYFSETQRNKGNFPGRFSGRQFSNSRSEMNVSTLELGDSALYLCASSYGGRTNTGELFFGEGSRLTVL.

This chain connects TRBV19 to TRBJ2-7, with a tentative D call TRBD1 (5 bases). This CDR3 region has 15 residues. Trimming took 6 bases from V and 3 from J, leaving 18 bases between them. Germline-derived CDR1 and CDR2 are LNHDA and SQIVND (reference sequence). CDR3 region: CASRGKGRAYYEQYF. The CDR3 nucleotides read TGTGCCAGTAGGGGCAAAGGCAGGGCCTACTACGAGCAGTACTTC.

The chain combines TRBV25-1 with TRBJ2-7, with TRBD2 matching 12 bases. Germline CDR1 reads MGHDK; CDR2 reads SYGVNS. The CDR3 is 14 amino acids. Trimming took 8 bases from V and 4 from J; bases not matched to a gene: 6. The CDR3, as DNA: TGTGCCAGCTCCATCGGGACTAGCGGGTACGAGCAGTACTTC. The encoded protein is CASSIGTSGYEQYF.

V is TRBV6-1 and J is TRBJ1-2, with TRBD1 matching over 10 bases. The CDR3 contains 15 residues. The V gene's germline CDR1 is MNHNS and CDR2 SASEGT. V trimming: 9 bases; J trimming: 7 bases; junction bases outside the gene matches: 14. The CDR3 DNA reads TGTGCCAGTAGCACCGGGACAGGGGAGTATGGTGGCTACACCTTC. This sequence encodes CASSTGTGEYGGYTF.